The 32 T cell receptor beta chains below were found in one sample sequenced in a study of shared clonotypes between healthy human individuals. Selected positively for CCR7 and CD45RO-negative, naive CD8 cells excluded terminally differentiated effector memory CD45RA+ cells. Sequencing used immunoSEQ multiplex PCR; TCRdb keeps in-frame clones, though not all of them. The sample contains about 2.2 million clones, about 94% of which appear only once. Sequencing used naive CD8+ T cells from PBMCs. These receptors originate from a man between 18 and 29 years old in good health. Some clones in this sample may be carry-over from other donors' samples.

This sequence joins TRBV6-6 and TRBJ1-1; TRBD1 might be the D (5 bases). Trimming shortened V by 0 bases and J by 6 bases, and 14 bases separated the two germline ends. Germline values: CDR1 MNHNY, CDR2 SVGAGI (reference sequence). The CDR3 is 15 residues long. The CDR3 DNA reads TGTGCCAGCAGTTACTCGAATATCGGCAGGGCTGAAGCTTTCTTT. This sequence encodes CASSYSNIGRAEAFF.

V usage is TRBV9 and J usage is TRBJ1-6; D not certain. The CDR3 is 13 residues long. Deletions cut 0 bases from V and 7 bases from J, with 5 bases between. Germline V gives CDR1 SGDLS, CDR2 YYNGEE. This CDR3 reads CASSVEGNSPLHF. The CDR3, as DNA: TGTGCCAGCAGCGTAGAAGGGAATTCACCCCTCCACTTT.

Only one count was recorded for this clone. V usage is TRBV7-8 and J usage is TRBJ2-7, with 8 bases that match TRBD2. The J segment lost 4 bases and the V segment lost 5 bases, leaving 10 bases of the junction unmatched. The CDR3 is 15 residues long. Germline V CDR1 and CDR2: SGHVS, FQNEAQ. The CDR3 here is CASSLTGLVQYEQYF. For the CDR3, the DNA is TGTGCCAGCAGCCTCACGGGACTAGTGCAATACGAGCAGTACTTC.

The chain uses TRBV28 and TRBJ2-7, with 9 bases that match TRBD2. The CDR3 loop spans 16 amino acids. Germline lookup yields CDR1 MDHEN and CDR2 SYDVKM. With 3 bases clipped from V and 0 bases from J, the junction kept 6 bases outside the gene matches. The CDR3 region is CASSFDSGGSSYEQYF. CDR3 DNA sequence: TGTGCCAGCAGTTTTGACAGCGGGGGGAGCTCCTACGAGCAGTACTTC.

The rearrangement uses TRBV30 and TRBJ1-3; no clear D. The CDR3 loop spans 15 amino acids. Trimming removed 0 bases from V and 0 bases from J, with 9 bases in between. Germline CDR1 GTSNPN, CDR2 SVGIG (reference sequence). The chain's CDR3 is CAWSVDTSSGNTIYF. As DNA, the CDR3 is TGTGCCTGGAGTGTCGACACTTCCTCTGGAAACACCATATATTTT.

The chain links TRBV5-5 to TRBJ2-3, with 10 positions matching TRBD2. This CDR3 region has 18 residues. V lost 0 bases to trimming and J lost 2 bases; unmatched junction nucleotides: 9. The V gene's germline CDR1 is SGHKS and CDR2 YYEKEE (reference sequence). CDR3 bases: TGTGCCAGCAGCTTGGTAGCGGGGGGATCCTCGTCCACAGATACGCAGTATTTT. Protein: CASSLVAGGSSSTDTQYF. Using reference TRBV5-5 and TRBJ2-3 for the parts outside the CDR3, the full variable domain is DAGVTQSPTHLIKTRGQQVTLRCSPISGHKSVSWYQQVLGQGPQFIFQYYEKEERGRGNFPDRFSARQFPNYSSELNVNALLLGDSALYLCASSLVAGGSSSTDTQYFGPGTRLTVL.

The rearrangement joins TRBV28 to TRBJ2-7; the D gene is possibly TRBD2 (6 bases). The V gene lost 3 bases and the J gene lost 7 bases, with 13 bases spanning the gap. CDR1 MDHEN and CDR2 SYDVKM come from the germline V gene. CDR3 length: 13 residues. CDR3 sequence reads: CASSFAAAGEQYF. CDR3 coding DNA: TGTGCCAGCAGTTTCGCCGCGGCGGGGGAGCAGTACTTC.

The chain uses TRBV27 and TRBJ1-1, with a tentative D call TRBD1 (6 bases). The germline V gene has CDR1 MNHEY and CDR2 SMNVEV (reference sequence). V was cut by 4 bases and J by 4 bases, with 10 bases left in between. The CDR3 sequence is 13 residues long. The CDR3 sequence is CASSYGQPTEAFF. The CDR3 region has the DNA TGTGCCAGCAGTTATGGACAGCCCACTGAAGCTTTCTTT.

The V gene is TRBV25-1, the J gene TRBJ1-5; tentative D call: TRBD1 (5 bases). V was trimmed by 5 bases and J by 1 base, leaving 9 bases between them. CDR3 size: 14 residues. From germline, CDR1 is MGHDK and CDR2 SYGVNS. In DNA, the CDR3 is TGTGCCAGCAGTAGGGGTAGGAGCAATCAGCCCCAGCATTTT. Its protein product is CASSRGRSNQPQHF.

This chain joins TRBV7-8 and TRBJ1-1; D is unresolved. Between the trimmed V and J ends, which lost 8 bases and 1 base, there was a span of 14 bases. The CDR3 runs to 14 residues. Germline V gene lookup returns CDR1 SGHVS and CDR2 FQNEAQ. The DNA for the CDR3 is TGTGCCAGCTCCGTGCCCCTCCCGAACACTGAAGCTTTCTTT. As protein: CASSVPLPNTEAFF. Full variable domain (rest looked up from reference TRBV7-8 and TRBJ1-1): GAGVSQSPRYKVAKRGQDVALRCDPISGHVSLFWYQQALGQGPEFLTYFQNEAQLDKSGLPSDRFFAERPEGSVSTLKIQRTQQEDSAVYLCASSVPLPNTEAFFGQGTRLTVV.

This chain joins TRBV5-6 and TRBJ2-1; D remains ambiguous. V was shortened by 2 bases and J by 7 bases, with 16 bases between the two germline ends. Germline lookup yields CDR1 SGHDT and CDR2 YYEEEE. This CDR3 is built from 15 residues. CDR3 nucleotides: TGTGCCAGCAGCTTAGGATACGGCCTCTGGAATGAGCAGTTCTTC. This sequence encodes CASSLGYGLWNEQFF.

This clone was seen a few times. V and J are TRBV29-1 and TRBJ1-2; 7 nucleotides agree with TRBD1. There are 14 residues in the CDR3. Germline loops: CDR1 SQVTM, CDR2 ANQGSEA. V trimming: 6 bases; J trimming: 8 bases; junction bases outside the gene matches: 15. DNA for the CDR3: TGCAGCGTGCAACCCCCAGACAGGGTCGGGGGCTACACCTTC. Its protein product is CSVQPPDRVGGYTF.

This clone was seen a single time. The chain has TRBV5-6 and TRBJ2-7; 7 bases line up with TRBD2. Germline trimming cut 3 bases from V and 3 bases from J; bases unmatched to any gene: 9. The CDR3 has 15 residues. Germline loops: CDR1 SGHDT, CDR2 YYEEEE. The CDR3 DNA sequence: TGTGCCAGCAGCTCTAGCGGAAACCCCCACTACGAGCAGTACTTC. Translation: CASSSSGNPHYEQYF.

The chain recombines TRBV4-3 with TRBJ2-1; 8 bases agree with TRBD1. Germline lookup yields CDR1 LGHNA and CDR2 YSLEER. The V gene end was trimmed by 3 bases and the J gene end by 5 bases; junction bases not matched to a gene: 6. CDR3 length equals 15 residues. CDR3 in DNA: TGCGCCAGCAGCCACCAGGGGGCCCCTCACAATGAGCAGTTCTTC. This gives the protein CASSHQGAPHNEQFF.

CDR3 bases: TGTGCCAGCAGCAACAGGGAAGGCACTAATGAAAAACTGTTTTTT. Translating gives CASSNREGTNEKLFF. The chain links TRBV5-5 to TRBJ1-4, with a tentative D call TRBD1 (6 bases). This CDR3 comprises 15 residues. V was trimmed by 4 bases and J by 2 bases, leaving 12 bases between them. Germline CDR1 is SGHKS and CDR2 is YYEKEE (reference sequence).

The V gene is TRBV19, the J gene TRBJ1-1; D is perhaps TRBD1 (5 bases). The CDR3 has 13 residues. The germline V gene has CDR1 LNHDA and CDR2 SQIVND (reference sequence). This CDR3 is CASSPSGVTEAFF. CDR3 sequence (DNA): TGTGCTTCTTCTCCCTCGGGGGTTACCGAAGCTTTCTTT. The full variable domain, in which reference TRBV19 and TRBJ1-1 provide the parts outside the CDR3, is DGGITQSPKYLFRKEGQNVTLSCEQNLNHDAMYWYRQDPGQGLRLIYYSQIVNDFQKGDIAEGYSVSREKKESFPLTVTSAQKNPTAFYLCASSPSGVTEAFFGQGTRLTVV.

This clone is a singleton in its sample. The chain employs TRBV7-2 and TRBJ2-7; 7 positions match TRBD2. The junction had 8 bases not matched to a gene; V was cut back by 5 bases and J by 4 bases. In germline, CDR1 is SGHTA, CDR2 FQGNSA. The CDR3 sequence is 14 residues long. CDR3 region: CASSPLGGGYEQYF. CDR3 coding DNA: TGTGCCAGCAGCCCCCTTGGGGGGGGATACGAGCAGTACTTC. Using reference TRBV7-2 and TRBJ2-7 for the parts outside the CDR3, the full variable domain is GAGVSQSPSNKVTEKGKDVELRCDPISGHTALYWYRQSLGQGLEFLIYFQGNSAPDKSGLPSDRFSAERTGGSVSTLTIQRTQQEDSAVYLCASSPLGGGYEQYFGPGTRLTVT.

This chain connects TRBV4-2 to TRBJ2-3, with 9 bases lining up with TRBD2. Unmatched junction bases numbered 14, after V lost 2 bases and J lost 5 bases. Germline CDR1 LGHNA, CDR2 YNFKEQ. The CDR3 sequence is 18 residues long. The CDR3 here is CASSQTSGHRYPRDTQYF. CDR3 DNA sequence: TGTGCCAGCAGCCAAACTAGCGGGCACCGATACCCAAGAGATACGCAGTATTTT.

V gene TRBV7-9 combines with J gene TRBJ2-1; 9 bases align to TRBD1. The CDR3 sequence is 15 residues long. The V gene end was trimmed by 5 bases and the J gene end by 6 bases; junction bases not matched to a gene: 8. Germline CDR1 and CDR2: SEHNR and FQNEAQ (reference sequence). This CDR3 is CASSQLVTGGNEQFF. The CDR3 DNA reads as TGTGCCAGCAGCCAGCTCGTGACAGGGGGCAATGAGCAGTTCTTC.

The V call is TRBV6-4, the J call TRBJ1-2; the D gene is possibly TRBD1 (5 bases). This CDR3 comprises 16 residues. Germline CDR1 and CDR2: MRHNA and SNTAGT. Trimming took 7 bases from V and 4 from J, leaving 22 bases between them. Written as DNA, the CDR3 is TGTGCCAGCAATCCTTTCGGGGGGGAGTCCCTCTATGGCTACACCTTC. This translates into CASNPFGGESLYGYTF.

The chain is built from TRBV27 and TRBJ1-5; tentative D call: TRBD1 (5 bases). The germline V and J ends were trimmed by 0 bases and 0 bases, with 9 bases remaining between them. The CDR3 length is 16 residues. Germline CDR1 and CDR2: MNHEY and SMNVEV (reference sequence). The CDR3 protein is CASSLSGVYSNQPQHF. CDR3 in DNA: TGTGCCAGCAGTTTATCGGGGGTATATAGCAATCAGCCCCAGCATTTT.

The rearrangement links TRBV4-3 to TRBJ2-7; possibly TRBD2 for D (6 bases). This CDR3 region has 15 residues. Germline V gene data show CDR1 as LGHNA and CDR2 as YSLEER. V dropped 0 bases and J dropped 0 bases, with 9 bases sitting between them. In nucleotides, the CDR3 is TGCGCCAGCAGCCAAGAGGGCGGGATCTCCTACGAGCAGTACTTC. Protein product: CASSQEGGISYEQYF.

This chain uses TRBV18 with TRBJ2-3, with D uncertain. Germline values: CDR1 KGHSH, CDR2 LQKENI. The CDR3 sequence is 16 residues long. Deletions cut 0 bases from V and 3 bases from J, with 13 bases between. The CDR3 nucleotides read TGTGCCAGCTCACCACCTAAGGGAACCGGGACAGATACGCAGTATTTT. Translation gives CASSPPKGTGTDTQYF. The variable domain in full, completed from reference TRBV18 and TRBJ2-3, reads NAGVMQNPRHLVRRRGQEARLRCSPMKGHSHVYWYRQLPEEGLKFMVYLQKENIIDESGMPKERFSAEFPKEGPSILRIQQVVRGDSAAYFCASSPPKGTGTDTQYFGPGTRLTVL.

This clone came up once. This chain connects TRBV4-3 to TRBJ2-2; no clear D. The ends were cut back, 0 bases at V and 7 bases at J, with 9 bases in the middle. The CDR3 contains 14 residues. In germline, CDR1 is LGHNA, CDR2 YSLEER. This CDR3 is CASSQDRPVGELFF. Here the CDR3 DNA reads TGCGCCAGCAGCCAAGATCGGCCAGTCGGGGAGCTGTTTTTT.

J is TRBJ1-1 and V is TRBV6-5; TRBD1 aligns across 8 bases. The V gene end was trimmed by 5 bases and the J gene end by 11 bases; junction bases not matched to a gene: 7. The V gene's germline CDR1 is MNHEY and CDR2 SVGAGI. The CDR3 has 12 amino acids. The CDR3 DNA sequence: TGTGCCAGCAGTATCTCGACAGGGGTTGCTTTCTTT. Its protein product is CASSISTGVAFF.

This clone was detected once. V is TRBV4-1 and J is TRBJ2-1; D perhaps matches TRBD1 (8 bases). Trimming left V 2 bases short and J 8 bases short, with 25 bases between. Germline assignment: CDR1 MGHRA and CDR2 YSYEKL. CDR3 length: 18 residues. DNA for the CDR3: TGCGCCAGCAGCCAACTACAGGGGGGGAGGGGACTCACGGATGAGCAGTTCTTC. Amino acid sequence: CASSQLQGGRGLTDEQFF.

The chain is built from TRBV18 and TRBJ2-1; D possibly uses TRBD1 or TRBD2 (5 bases each). The CDR3 loop spans 16 amino acids. V shed 3 bases and J shed 4 bases, with 16 bases lying between them. Germline V gives CDR1 KGHSH, CDR2 LQKENI. CDR3 amino acids: CASSPSADTAYNEQFF. The CDR3 bases are TGTGCCAGCTCACCTAGCGCGGACACGGCGTACAATGAGCAGTTCTTC. The full variable domain, with the rest looked up from reference TRBV18 and TRBJ2-1, is NAGVMQNPRHLVRRRGQEARLRCSPMKGHSHVYWYRQLPEEGLKFMVYLQKENIIDESGMPKERFSAEFPKEGPSILRIQQVVRGDSAAYFCASSPSADTAYNEQFFGPGTRLTVL.

The chain is built from TRBV27 and TRBJ1-5, with D hard to call. V lost 3 bases, J lost 4 bases, and 7 bases lay in between. The germline V gene encodes CDR1 MNHEY and CDR2 SMNVEV (reference sequence). CDR3 length: 13 residues. CDR3 in amino acids: CASSFSDNQPQHF. For the CDR3, the DNA is TGTGCCAGCAGTTTTAGTGATAATCAGCCCCAGCATTTT.

J is TRBJ2-7 and V is TRBV7-8; TRBD2 matches 11 bases. The CDR3 is 16 residues long. Unmatched junction bases numbered 15, after V lost 8 bases and J lost 6 bases. CDR1 and CDR2 (germline): SGHVS, FQNEAQ. The CDR3 DNA is TGTGCCAGCTTTAGCGGGAGGGCCTCGTGGAACTCCGAGCAGTACTTC. The encoded protein is CASFSGRASWNSEQYF.

The genes are TRBV6-1 and TRBJ1-3; the D gene is possibly TRBD1 (5 bases). CDR1 is MNHNS and CDR2 is SASEGT in the germline V gene. V dropped 2 bases and J dropped 0 bases, with 11 bases sitting between them. This CDR3 is 16 amino acids long. CDR3 sequence: CASSESRAISGNTIYF. CDR3 bases: TGTGCCAGCAGTGAAAGCAGGGCCATCTCTGGAAACACCATATATTTT.

V usage is TRBV6-5 and J usage is TRBJ1-2; 8 nucleotides align to TRBD1. V was pared by 6 bases and J by 2 bases, with 8 bases of the junction left unmatched. Germline V CDR1 and CDR2: MNHEY, SVGAGI. This CDR3 is 15 amino acids long. CDR3 nucleotides: TGTGCCAGCAGCCATCGGACAGGGCTAAACTATGGCTACACCTTC. It is translated as CASSHRTGLNYGYTF.

The chain joins TRBV29-1 to TRBJ2-1, with a tentative D call TRBD1 (5 bases). Germline-derived CDR1 and CDR2 are SQVTM and ANQGSEA. V was pared by 7 bases and J by 6 bases, with 16 bases between. This CDR3 has 13 residues. The chain's CDR3 is CSAGQQSPNEQFF. CDR3 sequence (DNA): TGCAGCGCTGGACAACAGTCTCCCAATGAGCAGTTCTTC.